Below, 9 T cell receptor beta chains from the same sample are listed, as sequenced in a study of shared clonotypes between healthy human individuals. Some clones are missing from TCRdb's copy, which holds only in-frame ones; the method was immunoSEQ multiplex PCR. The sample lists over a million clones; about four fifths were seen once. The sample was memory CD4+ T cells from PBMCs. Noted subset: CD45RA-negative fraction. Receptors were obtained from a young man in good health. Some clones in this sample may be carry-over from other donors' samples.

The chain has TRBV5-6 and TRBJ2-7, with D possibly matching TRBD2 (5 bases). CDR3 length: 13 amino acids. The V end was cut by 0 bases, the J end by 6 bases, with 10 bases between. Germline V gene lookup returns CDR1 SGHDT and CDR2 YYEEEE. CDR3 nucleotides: TGTGCCAGCAGCTTGGATCGGGGTAGCGAGCAGTACTTC. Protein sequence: CASSLDRGSEQYF.

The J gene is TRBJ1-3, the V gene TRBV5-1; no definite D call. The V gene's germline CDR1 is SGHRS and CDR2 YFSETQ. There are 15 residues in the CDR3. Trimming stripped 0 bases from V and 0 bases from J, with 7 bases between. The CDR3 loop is CASSLDINSGNTIYF. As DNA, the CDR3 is TGCGCCAGCAGCTTGGACATCAACTCTGGAAACACCATATATTTT.

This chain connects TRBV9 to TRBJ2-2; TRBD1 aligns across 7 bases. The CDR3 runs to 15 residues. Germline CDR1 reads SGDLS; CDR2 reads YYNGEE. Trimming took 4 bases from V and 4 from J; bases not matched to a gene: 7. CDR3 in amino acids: CASSPRWDSTGELFF. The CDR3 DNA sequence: TGTGCCAGCAGCCCCCGGTGGGACAGCACCGGGGAGCTGTTTTTT.

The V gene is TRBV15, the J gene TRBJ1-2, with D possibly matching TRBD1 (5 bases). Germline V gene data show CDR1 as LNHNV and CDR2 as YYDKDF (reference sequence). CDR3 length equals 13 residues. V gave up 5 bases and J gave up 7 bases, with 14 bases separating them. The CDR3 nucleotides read TGTGCCACCAGCTCCGAAGGTAGGGGTGGCTACACCTTC. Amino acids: CATSSEGRGGYTF. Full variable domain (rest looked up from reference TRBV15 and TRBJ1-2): DAMVIQNPRYQVTQFGKPVTLSCSQTLNHNVMYWYQQKSSQAPKLLFHYYDKDFNNEADTPDNFQSRRPNTSFCFLDIRSPGLGDTAMYLCATSSEGRGGYTFGSGTRLTVV.

Written as DNA, the CDR3 is TGCGCCAGCAGAGTGTTAGGGCAGGGGGCTAACACCGGGGAGCTGTTTTTT. It yields the protein CASRVLGQGANTGELFF. The rearrangement joins TRBV10-2 to TRBJ2-2, with 8 positions matching TRBD1. CDR1 is WSHSY and CDR2 is SAAADI in the germline V gene. The CDR3 covers 17 residues. V trimming: 6 bases; J trimming: 2 bases; junction bases outside the gene matches: 11.

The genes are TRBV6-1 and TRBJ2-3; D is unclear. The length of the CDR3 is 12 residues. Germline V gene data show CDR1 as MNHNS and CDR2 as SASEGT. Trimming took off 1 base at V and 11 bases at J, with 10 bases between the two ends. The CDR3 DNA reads TGTGCCAGCAGTGAAGTCCGGCTTAGGCAGTATTTT. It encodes CASSEVRLRQYF.

The DNA of the CDR3 is TGTGCCAGCTCGGCGGGAGGAAACAATGAGCAGTTCTTC. It encodes CASSAGGNNEQFF. This rearrangement joins TRBV18 to TRBJ2-1; TRBD2 agrees at 8 bases. This CDR3 contains 13 residues. Germline CDR1 and CDR2: KGHSH and LQKENI. Trimming at V came to 6 bases and at J to 5 bases, leaving 3 bases not matched to a gene. The variable domain in full, completed from reference TRBV18 and TRBJ2-1, reads NAGVMQNPRHLVRRRGQEARLRCSPMKGHSHVYWYRQLPEEGLKFMVYLQKENIIDESGMPKERFSAEFPKEGPSILRIQQVVRGDSAAYFCASSAGGNNEQFFGPGTRLTVL.

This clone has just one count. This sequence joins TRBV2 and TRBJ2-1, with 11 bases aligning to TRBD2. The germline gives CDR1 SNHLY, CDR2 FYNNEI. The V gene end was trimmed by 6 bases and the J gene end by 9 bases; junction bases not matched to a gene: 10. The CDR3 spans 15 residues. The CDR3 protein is CASRTRLAGQTEQFF. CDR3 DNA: TGTGCCAGCAGGACGAGACTAGCGGGACAGACTGAGCAGTTCTTC.

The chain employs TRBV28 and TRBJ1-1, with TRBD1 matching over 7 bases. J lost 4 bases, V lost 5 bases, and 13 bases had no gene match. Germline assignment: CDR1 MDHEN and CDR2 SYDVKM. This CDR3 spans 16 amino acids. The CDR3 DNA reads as TGTGCCAGCAGTCCGAGACAGGGCCGGGCGATCACTGAAGCTTTCTTT. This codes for CASSPRQGRAITEAFF.